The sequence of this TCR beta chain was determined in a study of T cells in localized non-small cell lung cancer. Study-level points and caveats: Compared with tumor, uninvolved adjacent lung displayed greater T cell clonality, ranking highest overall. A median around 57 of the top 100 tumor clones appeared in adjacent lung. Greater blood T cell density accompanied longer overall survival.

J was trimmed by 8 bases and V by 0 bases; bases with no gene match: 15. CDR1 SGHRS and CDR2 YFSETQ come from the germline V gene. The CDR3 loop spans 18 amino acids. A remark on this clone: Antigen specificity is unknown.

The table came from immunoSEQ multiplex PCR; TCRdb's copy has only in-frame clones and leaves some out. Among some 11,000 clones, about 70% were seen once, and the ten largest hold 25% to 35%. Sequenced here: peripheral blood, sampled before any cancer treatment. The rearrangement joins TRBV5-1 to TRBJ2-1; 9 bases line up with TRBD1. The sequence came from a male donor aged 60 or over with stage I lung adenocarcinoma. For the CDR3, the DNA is TGCGCCAGCAGCTTGGCAGGGGAAACAGGGGGCCTTAAGGATGAGCAGTTCTTC. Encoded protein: CASSLAGETGGLKDEQFF.